This section outlines one T cell receptor (beta chain) sequence together with its context. Measured with immunoSEQ multiplex PCR; TCRdb has only the in-frame clones, and not every one. The sample contains 60,000 to 90,000 clones, about nine tenths of which appear only once. Pooled in the analysis were second doses at about 4 or about 12 weeks. The V gene lost 6 bases and the J gene lost 7 bases, with 16 bases spanning the gap. This CDR3 comprises 14 residues. Germline CDR1 MNHEY, CDR2 SVGAGI. These data come from a study of T cell responses to AZD1222 COVID-19 vaccine. The receptor was derived from an adult who received the AZD1222 COVID-19 vaccine. Sequenced here: peripheral blood, sampled 28 days after the second AZD1222 dose. This chain joins TRBV6-5 and TRBJ1-5; possibly TRBD1 for D (6 bases). The CDR3 bases are TGTGCCAGCAGCCTCGTACAGGGACGGCAGCCCCAGCATTTT. Encoded protein: CASSLVQGRQPQHF.